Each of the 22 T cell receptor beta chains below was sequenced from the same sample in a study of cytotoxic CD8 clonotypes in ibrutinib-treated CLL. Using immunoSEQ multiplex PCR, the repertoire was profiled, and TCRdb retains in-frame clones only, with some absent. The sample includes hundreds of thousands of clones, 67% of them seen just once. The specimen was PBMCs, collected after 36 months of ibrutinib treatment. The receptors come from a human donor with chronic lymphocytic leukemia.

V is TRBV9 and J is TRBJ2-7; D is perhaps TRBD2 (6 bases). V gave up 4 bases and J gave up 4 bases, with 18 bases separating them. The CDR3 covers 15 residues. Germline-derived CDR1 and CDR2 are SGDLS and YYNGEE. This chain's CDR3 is CASSLRTGTGYEQYF. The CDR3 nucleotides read TGTGCCAGCAGCCTGCGGACTGGGACTGGGTACGAGCAGTACTTC.

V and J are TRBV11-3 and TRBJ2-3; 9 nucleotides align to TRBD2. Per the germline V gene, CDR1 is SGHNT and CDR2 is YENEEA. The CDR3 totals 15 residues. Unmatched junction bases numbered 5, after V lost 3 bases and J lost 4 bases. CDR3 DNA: TGTGCCAGCAGCTTGGCGGGAGGGCCGCCAGATACGCAGTATTTT. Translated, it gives CASSLAGGPPDTQYF.

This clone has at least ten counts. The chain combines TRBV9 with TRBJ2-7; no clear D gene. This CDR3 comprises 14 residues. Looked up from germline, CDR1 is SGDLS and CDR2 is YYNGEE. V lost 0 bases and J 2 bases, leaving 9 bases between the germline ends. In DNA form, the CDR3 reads TGTGCCAGCAGCGTAGGAGGTATAACCTACGAGCAGTACTTC. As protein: CASSVGGITYEQYF.

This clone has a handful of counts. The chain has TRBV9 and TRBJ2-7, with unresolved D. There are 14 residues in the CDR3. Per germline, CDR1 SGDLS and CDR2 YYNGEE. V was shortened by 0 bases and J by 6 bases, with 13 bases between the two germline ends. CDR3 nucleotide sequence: TGTGCCAGCAGCGTAGCGCAGACGTGGGGCGAGCAGTACTTC. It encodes CASSVAQTWGEQYF.

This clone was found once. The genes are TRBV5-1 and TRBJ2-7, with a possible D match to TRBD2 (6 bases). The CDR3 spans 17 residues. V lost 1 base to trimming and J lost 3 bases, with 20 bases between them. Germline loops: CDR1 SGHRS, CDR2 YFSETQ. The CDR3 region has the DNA TGCGCCAGCAGCTTGTTCTCGAAGGAGGGCTATCGCTACGAGCAGTACTTC. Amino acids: CASSLFSKEGYRYEQYF.

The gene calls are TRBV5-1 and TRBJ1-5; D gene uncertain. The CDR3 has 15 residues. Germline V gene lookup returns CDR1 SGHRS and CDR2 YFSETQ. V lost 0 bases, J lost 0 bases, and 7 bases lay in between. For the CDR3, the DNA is TGCGCCAGCAGCTTGGGAACAACTAGCAATCAGCCCCAGCATTTT. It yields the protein CASSLGTTSNQPQHF.

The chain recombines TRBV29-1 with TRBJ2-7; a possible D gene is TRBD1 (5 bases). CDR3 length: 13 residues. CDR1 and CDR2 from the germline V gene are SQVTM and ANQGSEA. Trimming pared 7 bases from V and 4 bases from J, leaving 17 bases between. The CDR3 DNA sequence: TGCAGCGCCGCGGAAGGGGTCGGGTACGAGCAGTACTTC. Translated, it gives CSAAEGVGYEQYF.

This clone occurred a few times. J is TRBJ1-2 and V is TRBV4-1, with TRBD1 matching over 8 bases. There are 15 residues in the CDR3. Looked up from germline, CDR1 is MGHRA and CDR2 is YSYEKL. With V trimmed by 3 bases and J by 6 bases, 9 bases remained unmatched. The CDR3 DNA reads TGCGCCAGCAGCCAGAGGGACAGGAGCAGGGATGGCTACACCTTC. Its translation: CASSQRDRSRDGYTF.

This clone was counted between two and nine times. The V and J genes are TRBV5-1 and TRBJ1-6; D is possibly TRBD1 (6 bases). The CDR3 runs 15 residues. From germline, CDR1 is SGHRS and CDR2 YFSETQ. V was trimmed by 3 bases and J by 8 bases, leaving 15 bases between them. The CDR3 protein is CASSWDRDTYSPLHF. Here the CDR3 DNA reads TGCGCCAGCAGCTGGGATCGGGACACCTATTCACCCCTCCACTTT.

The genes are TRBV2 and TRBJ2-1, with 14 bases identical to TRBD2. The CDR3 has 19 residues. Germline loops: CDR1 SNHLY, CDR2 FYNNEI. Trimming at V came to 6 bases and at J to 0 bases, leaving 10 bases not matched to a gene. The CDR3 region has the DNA TGTGCCAGCAGGACACCGGGACTAGCGGGGGAAACCTCCTACAATGAGCAGTTCTTC. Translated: CASRTPGLAGETSYNEQFF.

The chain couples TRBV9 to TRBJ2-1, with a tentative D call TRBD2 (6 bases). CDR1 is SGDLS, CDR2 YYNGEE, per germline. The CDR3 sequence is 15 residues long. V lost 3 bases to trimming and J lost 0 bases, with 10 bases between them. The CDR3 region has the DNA TGTGCCAGCAGCGCGCGGGGATCCTCCTACAATGAGCAGTTCTTC. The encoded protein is CASSARGSSYNEQFF.

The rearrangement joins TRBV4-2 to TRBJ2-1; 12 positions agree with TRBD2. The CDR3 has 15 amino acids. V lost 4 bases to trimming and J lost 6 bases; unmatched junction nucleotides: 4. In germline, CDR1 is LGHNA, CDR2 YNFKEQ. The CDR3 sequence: CASSLELAGGNEQFF. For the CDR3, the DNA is TGTGCCAGCAGCCTCGAACTAGCGGGGGGCAATGAGCAGTTCTTC.

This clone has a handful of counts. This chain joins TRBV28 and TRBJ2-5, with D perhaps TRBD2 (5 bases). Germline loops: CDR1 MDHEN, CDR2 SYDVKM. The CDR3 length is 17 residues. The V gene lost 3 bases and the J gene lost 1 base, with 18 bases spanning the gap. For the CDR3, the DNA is TGTGCCAGCAGTTTGTCCGTCATCTCGGGAATCCAAGAGACCCAGTACTTC. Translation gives CASSLSVISGIQETQYF.

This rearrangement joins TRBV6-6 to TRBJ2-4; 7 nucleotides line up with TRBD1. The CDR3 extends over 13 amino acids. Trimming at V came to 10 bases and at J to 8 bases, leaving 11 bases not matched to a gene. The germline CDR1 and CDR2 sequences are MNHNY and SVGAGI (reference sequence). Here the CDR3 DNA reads TGTGCCACCCCCGATGGGACAGCCGACATTCAGTACTTC. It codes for CATPDGTADIQYF.

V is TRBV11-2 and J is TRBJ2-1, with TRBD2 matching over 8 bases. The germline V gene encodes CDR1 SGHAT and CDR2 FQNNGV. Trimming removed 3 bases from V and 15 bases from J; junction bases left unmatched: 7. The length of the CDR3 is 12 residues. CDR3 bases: TGTGCCAGCAGCTTGCAGGGGACTAGTACGTTCTTC. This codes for CASSLQGTSTFF.

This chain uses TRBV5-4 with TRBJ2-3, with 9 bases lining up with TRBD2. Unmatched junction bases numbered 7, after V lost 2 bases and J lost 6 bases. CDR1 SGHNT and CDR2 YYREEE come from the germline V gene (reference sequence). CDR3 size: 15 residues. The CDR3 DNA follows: TGTGCCAGCAGCTTCCGGCTAGCGGGAAGTGATACGCAGTATTTT. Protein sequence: CASSFRLAGSDTQYF.

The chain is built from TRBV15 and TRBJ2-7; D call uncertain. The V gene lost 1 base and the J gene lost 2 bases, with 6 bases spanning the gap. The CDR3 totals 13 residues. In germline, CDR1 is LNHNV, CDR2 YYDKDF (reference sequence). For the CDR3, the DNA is TGTGCCACCAGCAGAGTGTTGGCCTACGAGCAGTACTTC. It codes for CATSRVLAYEQYF.

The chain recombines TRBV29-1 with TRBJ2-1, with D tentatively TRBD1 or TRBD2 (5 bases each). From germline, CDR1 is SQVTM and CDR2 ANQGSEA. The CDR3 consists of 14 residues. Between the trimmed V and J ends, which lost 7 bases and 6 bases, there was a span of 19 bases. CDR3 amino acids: CSGRDGTKGNEQFF. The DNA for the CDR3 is TGCAGCGGCCGGGACGGGACGAAGGGCAATGAGCAGTTCTTC.

Written as DNA, the CDR3 is TGTGCCAGCAGCGTAGATCGAGGCAGGGATACGCAGTATTTT. Translated, it gives CASSVDRGRDTQYF. This chain uses TRBV9 with TRBJ2-3, with unresolved D. CDR3 length: 14 residues. Trimming took off 0 bases at V and 6 bases at J, with 11 bases between the two ends. Germline loops: CDR1 SGDLS, CDR2 YYNGEE.

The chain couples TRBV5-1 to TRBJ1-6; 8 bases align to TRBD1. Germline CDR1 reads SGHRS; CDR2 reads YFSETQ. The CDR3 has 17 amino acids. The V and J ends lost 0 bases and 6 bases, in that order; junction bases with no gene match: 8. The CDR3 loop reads CASSLAPTGAGNSPLHF. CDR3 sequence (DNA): TGCGCCAGCAGCTTGGCCCCGACAGGGGCGGGTAATTCACCCCTCCACTTT.

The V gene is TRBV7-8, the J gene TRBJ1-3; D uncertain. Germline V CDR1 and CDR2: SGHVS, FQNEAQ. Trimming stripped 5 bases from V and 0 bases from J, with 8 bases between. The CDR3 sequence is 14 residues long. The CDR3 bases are TGTGCCAGCAGCCCGGAAGGCTCTGGAAACACCATATATTTT. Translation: CASSPEGSGNTIYF. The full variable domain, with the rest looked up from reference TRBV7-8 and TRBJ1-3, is GAGVSQSPRYKVAKRGQDVALRCDPISGHVSLFWYQQALGQGPEFLTYFQNEAQLDKSGLPSDRFFAERPEGSVSTLKIQRTQQEDSAVYLCASSPEGSGNTIYFGEGSWLTVV.

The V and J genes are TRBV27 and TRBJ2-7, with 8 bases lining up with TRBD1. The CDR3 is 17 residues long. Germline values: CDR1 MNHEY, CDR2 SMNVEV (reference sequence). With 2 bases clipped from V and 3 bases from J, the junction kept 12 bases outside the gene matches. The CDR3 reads CASSLTGLQGAVYEQYF. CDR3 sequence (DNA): TGTGCCAGCAGTTTAACCGGTCTGCAGGGGGCAGTCTACGAGCAGTACTTC.